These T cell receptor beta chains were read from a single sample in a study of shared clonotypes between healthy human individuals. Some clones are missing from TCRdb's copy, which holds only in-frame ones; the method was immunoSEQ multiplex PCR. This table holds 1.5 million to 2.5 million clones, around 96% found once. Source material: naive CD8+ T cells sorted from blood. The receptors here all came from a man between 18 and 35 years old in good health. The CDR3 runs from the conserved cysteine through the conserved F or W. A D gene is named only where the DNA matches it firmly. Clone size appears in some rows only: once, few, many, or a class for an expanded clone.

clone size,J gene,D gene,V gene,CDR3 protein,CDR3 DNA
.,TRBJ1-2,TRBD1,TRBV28,CASSLDRETTPPYGYTF,TGTGCCAGCAGCCTTGACAGGGAAACCACCCCACCTTATGGCTACACCTTC
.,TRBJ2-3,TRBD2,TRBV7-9,CASSPATGGSTDTQYF,TGTGCCAGCAGCCCCGCTACGGGAGGTTCCACAGATACGCAGTATTTT
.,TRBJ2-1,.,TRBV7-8,CASSLQTPYNEQFF,TGTGCCAGCAGCTTACAGACCCCCTACAATGAGCAGTTCTTC
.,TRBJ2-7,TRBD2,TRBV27,CASSLSSGSYEQYF,TGTGCCAGCAGTCTCTCTAGCGGGAGCTACGAGCAGTACTTC
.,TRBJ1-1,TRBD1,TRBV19,CASSADRETEAFF,TGTGCCAGTAGTGCGGACAGGGAGACTGAAGCTTTCTTT
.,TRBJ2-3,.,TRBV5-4,CASSLQVADTQYF,TGTGCCAGCAGCTTGCAAGTAGCAGATACGCAGTATTTT
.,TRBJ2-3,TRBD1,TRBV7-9,CASSLRQGDVNTQYF,TGTGCCAGCAGCCTAAGACAGGGCGATGTGAATACGCAGTATTTT
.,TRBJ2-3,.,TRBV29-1,CSVEETGGRADTQYF,TGCAGCGTTGAAGAAACAGGGGGGAGGGCAGATACGCAGTATTTT
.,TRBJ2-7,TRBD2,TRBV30,CAWSLAGSYEQYF,TGTGCCTGGAGTCTAGCGGGGTCCTACGAGCAGTACTTC
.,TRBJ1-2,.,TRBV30,CAWSVGREGYTF,TGTGCCTGGAGTGTAGGCAGGGAGGGCTACACCTTC
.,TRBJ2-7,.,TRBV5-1,CASSLLTSGYGGYYEQYF,TGCGCCAGCAGCTTGCTTACCTCCGGTTATGGGGGCTACTACGAGCAGTACTTC
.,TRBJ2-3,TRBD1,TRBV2,CASKGQGPIKLYTDTQYF,TGTGCCAGCAAGGGACAGGGCCCAATAAAACTTTACACAGATACGCAGTATTTT
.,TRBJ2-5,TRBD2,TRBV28,CASLGLAGDQETQYF,TGTGCCAGCCTCGGACTAGCGGGGGATCAAGAGACCCAGTACTTC
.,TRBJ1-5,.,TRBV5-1,CASSLLGNSNQPQHF,TGCGCCAGCAGCTTGTTAGGAAATAGCAATCAGCCCCAGCATTTT
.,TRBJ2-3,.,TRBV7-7,CASSLRLLDTQYF,TGTGCTAGCAGCTTACGGCTGTTAGATACGCAGTATTTT
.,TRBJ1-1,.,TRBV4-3,CASSPMHPAGAEAFF,TGCGCCAGCAGCCCGATGCATCCAGCGGGCGCTGAAGCTTTCTTT
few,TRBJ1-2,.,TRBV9,CASSVGTGYGYTF,TGTGCCAGCAGCGTAGGCACCGGCTATGGCTACACCTTC